This TCR beta chain was recovered during a study of cytomegalovirus exposure and HLA in healthy donors. Vbeta (60) and Jbeta (13) primers were used in the PCR. The method was immunoSEQ multiplex PCR; TCRdb's version includes in-frame clones alone and lacks a portion of them. The repertoire holds 150,000 or so clones, almost 80% seen once, with over 13% in the top ten. The ends were cut back, 4 bases at V and 3 bases at J, with 8 bases in the middle. This CDR3 is 13 amino acids long. Germline CDR1 is KGHSH and CDR2 is LQKENI. The TCR sequence derives from a man aged 45 to 65 in good health and CMV-seropositive. Material for sequencing was PBMCs. The chain couples TRBV18 to TRBJ2-3, with D uncertain. The CDR3 protein is CASSRLETDTQYF. The CDR3 region has the DNA TGTGCCAGCTCACGGCTAGAGACAGATACGCAGTATTTT.